The table lists the clone carrying this T cell receptor beta chain with many counts. Its target is not known. RNA transcripts yielded amplified TCR beta CDR3 regions. Primed by the HTBI set, a first-round RT-PCR was run on the TCR CDR3. TCRdb reprocessed the multiplex PCR reads with MiXCR, giving one entry per CDR3 protein. The sample has under 400,000 distinct CDR3 sequences; more than 15% are singletons. The diagnostic basis comprised clinical symptoms, serum thyroxine and TRAb, thyroid ultrasound and orbital computed tomography. These data are taken from a study of T cells in Graves' hyperthyroidism and ophthalmopathy. Study summary: Peripheral blood samples were taken at initial diagnosis, prior to any treatment.

Study outcomes and limitations: Ophthalmopathy was separated from stable hyperthyroidism by a 13 V-J model.

Deletions cut 3 bases from V and 2 bases from J, with 7 bases between. The CDR3 consists of 12 residues. CDR1 and CDR2 from the germline V gene are DFQATT and SNEGSKA (reference sequence). This sequence was found in a woman aged 18-29 years with Graves' hyperthyroidism that later progressed to Graves' ophthalmopathy. The genes are TRBV20-1 and TRBJ2-5; D call uncertain. Input material: blood. The CDR3 loop reads CSARGLQETQYF. DNA for the CDR3: TGCAGTGCTAGGGGTCTACAAGAGACCCAGTACTTC.